This is a list of T cell receptor beta chains from one sample in a study of memory CD4+ T cells and cytomegalovirus serostatus. Here immunoSEQ multiplex PCR was the method, and the copy in TCRdb shows in-frame clones only, minus some. The profile shows fewer than 50,000 clones, roughly 83% of them singletons. The material sequenced was memory CD4+ T cells from blood. The source is an adult in good health and CMV-seronegative. Each CDR3 is given with its conserved first and last residue. Each record gives: clone size, V gene, J gene, D gene, CDR3 protein, CDR3 DNA. The D gene is left open where the match is weak. Part of the rows lack a size; the others show once, few, many or a class for expanded clones.

>NA|TRBV27|TRBJ2-5|NA
CASSLGLSLETQYF
TGTGCCAGCAGTTTAGGATTAAGCTTAGAGACCCAGTACTTC
>NA|TRBV4-2|TRBJ1-5|TRBD1
CASSQEPQGNNQPQHF
TGTGCCAGCAGCCAAGAGCCACAGGGGAACAATCAGCCCCAGCATTTT
>NA|TRBV6-1|TRBJ2-1|NA
CASSATILPEQFF
TGTGCCAGCAGTGCTACTATTCTACCCGAGCAGTTCTTC
>NA|TRBV10-3|TRBJ2-5|TRBD1
CAISESTGAETQYF
TGTGCCATCAGTGAGTCGACAGGGGCCGAGACCCAGTACTTC
>NA|TRBV10-3|TRBJ2-3|NA
CAITSSTDTQYF
TGTGCCATCACGTCAAGCACAGATACGCAGTATTTT
>NA|TRBV27|TRBJ1-1|NA
CASSRTPTGNTEAFF
TGTGCCAGCAGTAGAACACCGACGGGGAACACTGAAGCTTTCTTT
>NA|TRBV10-3|TRBJ2-2|NA
CATRGGPGELFF
TGTGCCACCCGGGGCGGCCCCGGGGAGCTGTTTTTT
>NA|TRBV5-1|TRBJ2-7|NA
CASSFGGGVDEQYF
TGCGCCAGCAGCTTTGGAGGGGGCGTCGACGAGCAGTACTTC
>NA|TRBV7-2|TRBJ1-5|TRBD1
CASSYQGEQPQHF
TGTGCCAGCAGCTACCAGGGGGAGCAGCCCCAGCATTTT
>NA|TRBV27|TRBJ2-3|NA
CASSYSEGSTDTQYF
TGTGCCAGCAGTTACTCGGAGGGCAGCACAGATACGCAGTATTTT
>NA|TRBV5-6|TRBJ1-4|NA
CASSLRTVQKLFF
TGTGCCAGCAGCCTCCGGACAGTTCAAAAACTGTTTTTT
>NA|TRBV7-9|TRBJ2-1|NA
CASSRGGRSDEQFF
TGTGCCAGCAGCAGGGGTGGGAGGAGTGATGAGCAGTTCTTC
>NA|TRBV18|TRBJ1-5|TRBD1
CASSLLDRGSNQPQHF
TGTGCCAGCTCACTACTGGACAGGGGTAGCAATCAGCCCCAGCATTTT
>once|TRBV6-1|TRBJ2-7|NA
CASSERGPGEQYF
TGTGCCAGCAGTGAACGGGGGCCGGGGGAGCAGTACTTC
>NA|TRBV29-1|TRBJ1-4|TRBD1
CSVEQGAPEKLFF
TGCAGCGTTGAGCAGGGGGCCCCTGAAAAACTGTTTTTT
>once|TRBV5-1|TRBJ1-4|NA
CASSRDTNEKLFF
TGCGCCAGCAGCCGGGACACAAATGAAAAACTGTTTTTT
>NA|TRBV5-1|TRBJ2-1|NA
CASSLDGGSSYNEQFF
TGCGCCAGCAGCTTGGATGGGGGGAGCTCCTACAATGAGCAGTTCTTC
>NA|TRBV6-5|TRBJ2-4|NA
CASSDSSLPHIQYF
TGTGCCAGCAGTGACTCTTCCCTCCCGCACATTCAGTACTTC
>NA|TRBV19|TRBJ2-7|TRBD2
CASSVGTSGRYEQYF
TGTGCCAGTAGTGTGGGGACTAGCGGGAGGTACGAGCAGTACTTC
>NA|TRBV7-6|TRBJ2-7|TRBD1
CASSRATGRYEQYF
TGTGCCAGCAGCCGAGCGACAGGGCGCTACGAGCAGTACTTC
>once|TRBV9|TRBJ2-2|NA
CASSARVNANTGELFF
TGTGCCAGCAGCGCACGGGTTAACGCGAACACCGGGGAGCTGTTTTTT
>NA|TRBV5-4|TRBJ2-3|NA
CASSAGEGRDTQYF
TGTGCCAGCAGCGCCGGAGAGGGTAGAGATACGCAGTATTTT
>NA|TRBV2|TRBJ2-1|NA
CASSELGSDNEQFF
TGTGCCAGCAGTGAATTAGGGAGCGACAATGAGCAGTTCTTC
>NA|TRBV10-3|TRBJ2-7|NA
CAISGGGATLEQYF
TGTGCCATCAGTGGTGGGGGTGCTACTTTGGAGCAGTACTTC
>NA|TRBV15|TRBJ1-1|NA
CATSRGSGNTEAFF
TGTGCCACCAGCAGAGGGTCAGGGAACACTGAAGCTTTCTTT
>few|TRBV5-1|TRBJ2-3|NA
CASVQGQYSTDTQYF
TGCGCCAGCGTCCAAGGACAGTATTCCACAGATACGCAGTATTTT
>NA|TRBV18|TRBJ2-1|NA
CASSRLGYGDEQFF
TGTGCCAGCTCCCGCCTAGGGTACGGAGATGAGCAGTTCTTC
>NA|TRBV9|TRBJ2-1|NA
CASSTQVGGPWNEQFF
TGTGCCAGCAGCACCCAAGTGGGGGGACCCTGGAATGAGCAGTTCTTC
>NA|TRBV5-1|TRBJ1-1|NA
CASSLRGLGPGNTEAFF
TGCGCCAGCAGCTTGCGGGGTCTTGGGCCGGGGAACACTGAAGCTTTCTTT
>NA|TRBV7-2|TRBJ2-4|NA
CASSSNRNIQYF
TGTGCCAGCAGCTCGAATAGAAACATTCAGTACTTC
>NA|TRBV4-2|TRBJ2-1|TRBD2
CASSRTNQRERNEQFF
TGTGCCAGCAGCCGCACGAACCAGCGGGAGAGGAATGAGCAGTTCTTC
>NA|TRBV2|TRBJ2-6|NA
CASSPDSSGANVLTF
TGTGCCAGCAGTCCGGACAGCTCTGGGGCCAACGTCCTGACTTTC
>once|TRBV5-1|TRBJ2-2|NA
CASSLDGSNTGELFF
TGCGCCAGCAGCTTGGACGGATCGAACACCGGGGAGCTGTTTTTT
>NA|TRBV5-1|TRBJ1-2|NA
CASSAGRSYGYTF
TGCGCCAGCAGCGCGGGACGGAGCTATGGCTACACCTTC
>once|TRBV7-2|TRBJ2-7|TRBD2
CASSTGLAGNGQYF
TGTGCCAGCAGCACGGGACTAGCGGGGAACGGGCAGTACTTC
>NA|TRBV7-9|TRBJ2-4|NA
CASSSHRVESVKNIQYF
TGTGCCAGCAGCTCCCACAGGGTCGAATCAGTCAAAAACATTCAGTACTTC
>NA|TRBV10-3|TRBJ1-6|NA
CAISERVRDNSPLHF
TGTGCCATCAGTGAACGAGTTCGCGATAATTCACCCCTCCACTTT
>NA|TRBV18|TRBJ1-1|NA
CASSPAGVSTEAFF
TGTGCCAGCTCACCCGCGGGGGTCAGCACTGAAGCTTTCTTT
>NA|TRBV13|TRBJ1-3|NA
CASSSAREANTIYF
TGTGCCAGCAGCTCAGCCAGGGAGGCTAACACCATATATTTT
>NA|TRBV30|TRBJ1-1|NA
CAWSVGALRGAEAFF
TGTGCCTGGAGTGTCGGGGCGCTGCGGGGCGCTGAAGCTTTCTTT
>NA|TRBV11-2|TRBJ2-5|NA
CASSLDSTGPGEGSMETQYF
TGTGCCAGCAGCTTAGATTCAACCGGGCCCGGCGAGGGGTCGATGGAGACCCAGTACTTC
>NA|TRBV5-6|TRBJ1-3|TRBD1
CASRGQGTYNTIYF
TGTGCCAGCAGAGGACAGGGCACTTACAACACCATATATTTT
>once|TRBV11-2|TRBJ1-5|NA
CASSLAPYNQPQHF
TGTGCCAGCAGCTTAGCCCCATATAATCAGCCCCAGCATTTT
>NA|TRBV11-3|TRBJ2-3|NA
CASSFQSVSDTQYF
TGTGCCAGCAGCTTTCAGAGTGTCTCAGATACGCAGTATTTT
>NA|TRBV4-2|TRBJ2-3|NA
CASSRSYGKDTQYF
TGTGCCAGCAGCCGGTCCTATGGAAAAGATACGCAGTATTTT
>NA|TRBV9|TRBJ2-1|TRBD2
CASSVLAGSNEQFF
TGTGCCAGCAGCGTGTTAGCGGGAAGCAATGAGCAGTTCTTC
>NA|TRBV5-4|TRBJ1-1|TRBD1
CASSLTGGMNTEAFF
TGTGCCAGCAGCTTGACAGGGGGTATGAACACTGAAGCTTTCTTT
>NA|TRBV6-5|TRBJ2-7|NA
CASRQGPYEQYF
TGTGCCAGCAGACAGGGTCCCTACGAGCAGTACTTC
>few|TRBV9|TRBJ1-5|NA
CASSVTGDSNQPQHF
TGTGCCAGCAGCGTGACAGGCGATAGCAATCAGCCCCAGCATTTT
>NA|TRBV29-1|TRBJ2-7|TRBD1
CSFNRGSGEQYF
TGCAGCTTCAACAGGGGCTCGGGGGAGCAGTACTTC
>NA|TRBV7-2|TRBJ2-5|NA
CASSLVGGSEETQYF
TGTGCCAGCAGCTTAGTTGGCGGTTCGGAAGAGACCCAGTACTTC
>NA|TRBV6-6|TRBJ1-1|NA
CASSPSGRSDTEAFF
TGTGCCAGCAGCCCCTCGGGGCGTAGTGATACTGAAGCTTTCTTT
>NA|TRBV27|TRBJ2-7|NA
CASSRDPQGFKYF
TGTGCCAGCAGCCGCGACCCCCAGGGCTTTAAGTACTTC
>NA|TRBV14|TRBJ2-3|TRBD2
CAPSGGDHTQYF
TGTGCCCCAAGCGGGGGGGATCATACGCAGTATTTT
>NA|TRBV7-6|TRBJ1-3|NA
CASSLAGTNSGNTIYF
TGTGCCAGCAGCTTAGCAGGGACAAACTCTGGAAACACCATATATTTT
>once|TRBV6-6|TRBJ2-2|NA
CASSSGWGTGELFF
TGTGCCAGCAGTTCGGGGTGGGGCACCGGGGAGCTGTTTTTT
>NA|TRBV7-2|TRBJ2-7|NA
CASSPIGGPRDEQYF
TGTGCCAGCAGCCCAATTGGGGGGCCGAGGGACGAGCAGTACTTC
>NA|TRBV29-1|TRBJ1-2|NA
CSATRIRRQGGYTF
TGCAGCGCGACCAGGATTAGAAGGCAGGGTGGCTACACCTTC
>NA|TRBV6-5|TRBJ1-4|TRBD1
CASSYSTGMGEKLFF
TGTGCCAGCAGTTACTCGACAGGGATGGGGGAAAAACTGTTTTTT
>medium-sized|TRBV10-3|TRBJ1-3|NA
CAITRGGSPTGNTIYF
TGTGCCATCACCCGGGGGGGGTCCCCCACTGGAAACACCATATATTTT